The 32 T cell receptor beta chains in this list originate from one sample, sequenced in a study of response to subunit inactivated influenza vaccine. TCRdb processed the RT-PCR reads anew with MiXCR; each CDR3 protein has one entry. This sample yields roughly 290,000 distinct CDR3 sequences, of which roughly 22% are seen a single time; 9.5% to 13% belongs to the top ten. The material was PBMCs from blood, obtained approximately 22 months after vaccination. Receptor source: a man aged 50-75 years who received an inactivated influenza vaccine.

The rearrangement joins TRBV5-5 to TRBJ1-4; no definite D call. The length of the CDR3 is 15 residues. V gave up 4 bases and J gave up 0 bases, with 10 bases separating them. From germline, CDR1 is SGHKS and CDR2 YYEKEE (reference sequence). In DNA, the CDR3 is TGTGCCAGCAGCGCGGACGTCTCAACTAATGAAAAACTGTTTTTT. This encodes CASSADVSTNEKLFF.

CDR3 in DNA: TGCAGTGCTAGGCGAAGACAGGGTGGCGCAGATACGCAGTATTTT. Amino acids: CSARRRQGGADTQYF. The chain joins TRBV20-1 to TRBJ2-3; 7 bases map to TRBD1. The germline CDR1 and CDR2 sequences are DFQATT and SNEGSKA (reference sequence). The V segment lost 3 bases and the J segment 4 bases; nucleotides outside the gene matches: 10. The CDR3 extends over 15 amino acids.

The chain has TRBV19 and TRBJ1-5, with 8 bases fitting TRBD1. V trimming: 10 bases; J trimming: 9 bases; junction bases outside the gene matches: 8. Germline V gene data show CDR1 as LNHDA and CDR2 as SQIVND (reference sequence). The CDR3 has 12 residues. Here the CDR3 DNA reads TGTGCCACGACAGGGGATAGGGGGCCCCAGCATTTT. Amino acids: CATTGDRGPQHF.

This clonotype has at least ten counts. The CDR3 nucleotides read TGTGCCAGCAGCTTGCGCACTGAAGCTTTCTTT. It codes for CASSLRTEAFF. The J gene is TRBJ1-1, the V gene TRBV5-6; D uncertain. The V gene's germline CDR1 is SGHDT and CDR2 YYEEEE. The CDR3 runs to 11 residues. The V gene lost 1 base and the J gene lost 4 bases, with 2 bases spanning the gap. The full variable domain, completed using reference TRBV5-6 and TRBJ1-1, is DAGVTQSPTHLIKTRGQQVTLRCSPKSGHDTVSWYQQALGQGPQFIFQYYEEEERQRGNFPDRFSGHQFPNYSSELNVNALLLGDSALYLCASSLRTEAFFGQGTRLTVV.

This clonotype was observed a few times. An end of the junction does not agree with germline; a read error may underlie this. The rearrangement joins TRBV2 to TRBJ2-1; D perhaps matches TRBD1 (5 bases). The germline CDR1 and CDR2 sequences are SNHLY and FYNNEI. The CDR3 length is 15 residues. The CDR3 loop is CASREDSGTYNEQFF. DNA for the CDR3: TGTGCCAGCAGGGAAGACAGTGGGACCTACAATGAGCAGTTCTTC.

This clonotype appeared a few times. The chain employs TRBV9 and TRBJ1-6, with a weak D call TRBD1 (6 bases). The V gene's germline CDR1 is SGDLS and CDR2 YYNGEE. The CDR3 extends over 14 amino acids. V was cut by 0 bases and J by 8 bases, with 9 bases left in between. This CDR3 is CASSVDRVDSPLHF. CDR3 bases: TGTGCCAGCAGCGTAGACAGGGTAGATTCACCCCTCCACTTT.

This clonotype was observed a handful of times. The chain carries TRBV5-1 and TRBJ1-4; 8 positions match TRBD1. The CDR3 contains 14 residues. V lost 4 bases and J lost 5; bases outside the gene matches: 4. Germline CDR1 is SGHRS and CDR2 is YFSETQ. The CDR3 protein is CASSTDRGNEKLFF. The CDR3 DNA reads TGCGCCAGCAGCACCGACAGGGGAAATGAAAAACTGTTTTTT. Variable domain in full (rest from reference TRBV5-1 and TRBJ1-4): KAGVTQTPRYLIKTRGQQVTLSCSPISGHRSVSWYQQTPGQGLQFLFEYFSETQRNKGNFPGRFSGRQFSNSRSEMNVSTLELGDSALYLCASSTDRGNEKLFFGSGTQLSVL.

The chain uses TRBV4-3 and TRBJ2-2; 11 nucleotides line up with TRBD2. The CDR3 sequence is 19 residues long. V was pared by 0 bases and J by 3 bases, with 9 bases of the junction left unmatched. The V gene's germline CDR1 is LGHNA and CDR2 YSLEER. CDR3 loop: CASSQEPRTSGGYTGELFF. The CDR3 DNA reads TGCGCCAGCAGCCAAGAGCCCCGTACTAGCGGGGGTTACACCGGGGAGCTGTTTTTT.

This clonotype was picked up a small number of times. J is TRBJ2-7 and V is TRBV2; D uncertain. The germline V and J ends were trimmed by 2 bases and 6 bases, with 14 bases remaining between them. Per the germline V gene, CDR1 is SNHLY and CDR2 is FYNNEI. The length of the CDR3 is 14 residues. The CDR3, as DNA: TGTGCCAGCAGTGAACGGCTTGCATCGCGCGAGCAGTACTTC. This codes for CASSERLASREQYF.

CDR3 nucleotides: TGTGCCAGCAGCCTTAGAAGGGGGCGGTTCGCTGAAGCTTTCTTT. Amino acids: CASSLRRGRFAEAFF. The chain joins TRBV11-2 to TRBJ1-1; 7 bases match TRBD1. CDR1 is SGHAT, CDR2 FQNNGV, per germline. The CDR3 consists of 15 residues. After removal of 5 bases from V and 6 bases from J, the junction contained 12 bases not matched to a gene.

The chain uses TRBV5-1 and TRBJ1-4, with 8 bases lining up with TRBD1. The CDR3 totals 16 residues. The germline V gene encodes CDR1 SGHRS and CDR2 YFSETQ. Unmatched junction bases numbered 11, after V lost 2 bases and J lost 8 bases. The CDR3, as DNA: TGCGCCAGCAGCTTCCAACGACAGGGGCTTGGGGAAAAACTGTTTTTT. It translates to CASSFQRQGLGEKLFF.

This clonotype appeared a few times. The chain couples TRBV7-2 to TRBJ1-6; no clear D. The CDR3 is made up of 15 amino acids. V was cut by 5 bases and J by 5 bases, with 13 bases left in between. The germline V gene encodes CDR1 SGHTA and CDR2 FQGNSA. In DNA form, the CDR3 reads TGTGCCAGCAGCCCCATGAGGCAGAATAATTCACCCCTCCACTTT. It codes for CASSPMRQNNSPLHF.

The chain employs TRBV5-4 and TRBJ2-3; possibly TRBD2 for D (5 bases). This CDR3 is built from 15 residues. CDR1 and CDR2 from the germline V gene are SGHNT and YYREEE (reference sequence). With 2 bases removed from V and 1 base from J, the gap between germline ends came to 11 bases. The CDR3 DNA sequence: TGTGCCAGCAGCTTTGAGGGAGTGGGCACAGATACGCAGTATTTT. Translation gives CASSFEGVGTDTQYF.

This clonotype was observed a handful of times. This chain uses TRBV5-1 with TRBJ1-2; D may be TRBD1 (6 bases). CDR3 size: 16 residues. V was cut by 0 bases and J by 8 bases, with 20 bases left in between. Germline CDR1 reads SGHRS; CDR2 reads YFSETQ. The CDR3 DNA reads TGCGCCAGCAGCTTGGGAGCTTCGGACAGCGCTGGGGGCTACACCTTC. This encodes CASSLGASDSAGGYTF.

The chain employs TRBV25-1 and TRBJ2-2; no reliable D call. Deletions cut 5 bases from V and 1 base from J, with 8 bases between. Germline CDR1 and CDR2: MGHDK and SYGVNS. The CDR3 is 14 amino acids. The DNA of the CDR3 is TGTGCCAGCAGTAATTGGTTGAACACCGGGGAGCTGTTTTTT. Translating it yields CASSNWLNTGELFF. Combining the CDR3 with reference TRBV25-1 and TRBJ2-2 gives the whole variable domain EADIYQTPRYLVIGTGKKITLECSQTMGHDKMYWYQQDPGMELHLIHYSYGVNSTEKGDLSSESTVSRIRTEHFPLTLESARPSHTSQYLCASSNWLNTGELFFGEGSRLTVL.

This chain links TRBV7-9 with TRBJ1-1; possible D gene TRBD1, 5 bases. V was clipped by 1 base and J by 2 bases, with 8 bases between them. Per the germline V gene, CDR1 is SEHNR and CDR2 is FQNEAQ (reference sequence). This CDR3 region has 14 residues. CDR3 sequence (DNA): TGTGCCAGCAGCTTAGAACAGGAAAACACTGAAGCTTTCTTT. It is translated as CASSLEQENTEAFF.

This chain uses TRBV24-1 with TRBJ2-7; tentative D call: TRBD2 (6 bases). The germline CDR1 and CDR2 sequences are KGHDR and SFDVKD. CDR3 length equals 14 residues. Trimming took 7 bases from V and 3 from J, leaving 15 bases between them. The CDR3 DNA is TGTGCCACCAGGTGGTCGCGCGGGGACTACGAGCAGTACTTC. It specifies CATRWSRGDYEQYF.

This clonotype was observed a handful of times. V and J are TRBV5-1 and TRBJ2-1; possibly TRBD2 for D (6 bases). The CDR3 is 15 amino acids. Germline-derived CDR1 and CDR2 are SGHRS and YFSETQ. V lost 4 bases to trimming and J lost 6 bases, with 17 bases between them. The CDR3 DNA reads TGCGCCAGCAGCCAATTTAGCGGCCCCCTCAATGAGCAGTTCTTC. The encoded protein is CASSQFSGPLNEQFF.

This sequence joins TRBV20-1 and TRBJ1-5; D may be TRBD1 (6 bases). Trimming left V 4 bases short and J 3 bases short, with 16 bases between. Germline V lookup: CDR1 DFQATT, CDR2 SNEGSKA (reference sequence). CDR3 length equals 15 residues. CDR3 bases: TGCAGTGCTATATCAGGGGCGGGTGTCAATCAGCCCCAGCATTTT. The encoded protein is CSAISGAGVNQPQHF.

The chain recombines TRBV20-1 with TRBJ1-5; D not resolved. This CDR3 is 11 amino acids long. Per the germline V gene, CDR1 is DFQATT and CDR2 is SNEGSKA (reference sequence). The V end lost 3 bases, the J end lost 2 bases, and 2 bases lay between the germline ends. CDR3 region: CSASRNQPQHF. The CDR3 DNA is TGCAGTGCTAGTCGCAATCAGCCCCAGCATTTT.

The sample holds a few counts of this clonotype. V is TRBV28 and J is TRBJ2-4; TRBD1 matches 8 bases. The CDR3 has 14 residues. After removal of 10 bases from V and 5 bases from J, the junction contained 10 bases not matched to a gene. CDR1 and CDR2 (germline): MDHEN, SYDVKM. This CDR3 is CANSGQGRENIQYF. The CDR3 coding sequence is TGTGCCAACTCAGGACAGGGCAGAGAAAACATTCAGTACTTC.

The rearrangement joins TRBV7-9 to TRBJ2-7; 9 bases are a match to TRBD2. This CDR3 spans 15 amino acids. V gave up 3 bases and J gave up 1 base; unmatched junction bases: 4. The germline gives CDR1 SEHNR, CDR2 FQNEAQ (reference sequence). CDR3 in DNA: TGTGCCAGCAGCTTGAGCGGGAGGACATCCTACGAGCAGTACTTC. Translation gives CASSLSGRTSYEQYF.

This clonotype was found a few times. The genes are TRBV4-3 and TRBJ2-3; possibly TRBD2 for D (6 bases). V lost 1 base to trimming and J lost 5 bases, with 13 bases between them. Per the germline V gene, CDR1 is LGHNA and CDR2 is YSLEER. CDR3 length: 15 amino acids. The CDR3 region is CASSQGRLGGDTQYF. Written as DNA, the CDR3 is TGCGCCAGCAGCCAAGGTAGACTCGGGGGAGATACGCAGTATTTT.

By share, this clonotype counts as medium-sized. V gene TRBV7-2 combines with J gene TRBJ1-2; 9 bases are a match to TRBD1. The germline gives CDR1 SGHTA, CDR2 FQGNSA. This CDR3 region has 15 residues. Trimming cost V 5 bases and J 2 bases; bases outside gene matches: 6. CDR3 in DNA: TGTGCCAGCAGCGCGACAGGGGGTGGGAACTATGGCTACACCTTC. This encodes CASSATGGGNYGYTF.

This clonotype occurred a few times. The J gene is TRBJ2-5, the V gene TRBV12-3 or TRBV12-4, with D possibly being TRBD2 (6 bases). CDR3 length: 13 residues. Trimming cost V 6 bases and J 7 bases, with 15 bases left between them. The CDR3 nucleotides read TGTGCCAGCAGGCCCTTCCCGGAGGGGACCCAGTACTTC. Protein product: CASRPFPEGTQYF.

There are a few counts of this clonotype. This chain uses TRBV10-3 with TRBJ1-1; a weak D match, TRBD1 (6 bases). V dropped 5 bases and J dropped 5 bases, with 15 bases sitting between them. CDR1 is ENHRY, CDR2 SYGVKD, per germline. The CDR3 contains 14 residues. In nucleotides, the CDR3 is TGTGCCATCAGTCCAGGGGAGGGCGGGACTGAAGCTTTCTTT. Amino acids: CAISPGEGGTEAFF.

Worth noting for this clonotype: A read error may account for a junction end that differs from germline. This rearrangement joins TRBV4-3 to TRBJ1-5, with D hard to call. Germline V gene data show CDR1 as LGHNA and CDR2 as YSLEER. CDR3 length: 16 residues. The CDR3 DNA reads TGCGCCAGCAGCCAAGATTCTTTGGGCAGCAATCAGCGCCAGCATTTT. Translated, it gives CASSQDSLGSNQRQHF.

The chain employs TRBV30 and TRBJ2-7; D unclear. The germline CDR1 and CDR2 sequences are GTSNPN and SVGIG (reference sequence). Trimming stripped 6 bases from V and 3 bases from J, with 12 bases between. This CDR3 has 12 amino acids. This CDR3 is CACRVKLYEQYF. The CDR3 DNA reads TGTGCCTGCCGTGTAAAACTCTACGAGCAGTACTTC.

The chain uses TRBV24-1 and TRBJ1-1, with no clear D. Germline CDR1 KGHDR, CDR2 SFDVKD. The CDR3 extends over 17 amino acids. Trimming took 8 bases from V and 1 from J, leaving 22 bases between them. The CDR3 nucleotides are TGTGCCACCACAGCGCCCAGGCAGCCTGATAGGAACACTGAAGCTTTCTTT. Protein product: CATTAPRQPDRNTEAFF.

This clonotype has only a few counts. The chain joins TRBV15 to TRBJ2-7; D is possibly TRBD1 (5 bases). Trimming removed 0 bases at V and 4 bases at J, with 16 bases between. Looked up from germline, CDR1 is LNHNV and CDR2 is YYDKDF (reference sequence). The CDR3 sequence is 16 residues long. The CDR3 DNA is TGTGCCACCAGCAGAGATGTGGCAGGGTCTTTTTACGAGCAGTACTTC. Protein sequence: CATSRDVAGSFYEQYF.

This clonotype was seen many times. This chain uses TRBV10-3 with TRBJ2-3, with D possibly called TRBD1 or TRBD2 (5 bases each). Looked up from germline, CDR1 is ENHRY and CDR2 is SYGVKD. V was trimmed by 3 bases and J by 11 bases, leaving 18 bases between them. CDR3 length: 14 residues. The CDR3 is CAISEPGPLRKQYF. The CDR3 DNA is TGTGCCATCAGTGAACCGGGACCCCTCCGGAAGCAGTATTTT.

The V gene is TRBV5-1, the J gene TRBJ1-2; TRBD1 matches 11 bases. The germline V gene encodes CDR1 SGHRS and CDR2 YFSETQ. J was trimmed by 8 bases and V by 2 bases; bases with no gene match: 14. This CDR3 is built from 17 residues. CDR3 nucleotides: TGCGCCAGCAGCTTAGAACCGGGACAGGGGGTCTTGGGCGGCTACACCTTC. Its protein is CASSLEPGQGVLGGYTF.